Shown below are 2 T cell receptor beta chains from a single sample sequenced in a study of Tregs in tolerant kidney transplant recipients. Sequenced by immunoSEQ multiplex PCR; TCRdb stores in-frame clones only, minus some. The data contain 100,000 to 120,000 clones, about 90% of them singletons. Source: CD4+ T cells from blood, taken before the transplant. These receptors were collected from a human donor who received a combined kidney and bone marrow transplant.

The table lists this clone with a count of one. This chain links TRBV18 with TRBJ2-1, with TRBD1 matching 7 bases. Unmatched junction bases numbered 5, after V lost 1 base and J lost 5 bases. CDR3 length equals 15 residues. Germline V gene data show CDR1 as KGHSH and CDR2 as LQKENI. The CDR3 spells CASSPRPQGDNEQFF. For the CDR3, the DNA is TGTGCCAGCTCACCACGGCCCCAGGGGGACAATGAGCAGTTCTTC.

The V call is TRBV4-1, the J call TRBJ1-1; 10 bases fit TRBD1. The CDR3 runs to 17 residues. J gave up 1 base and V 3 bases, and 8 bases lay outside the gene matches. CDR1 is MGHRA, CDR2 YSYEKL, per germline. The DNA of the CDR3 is TGCGCCAGCAGCCAGACCGGGACAGGGGTACCGAACACTGAAGCTTTCTTT. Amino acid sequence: CASSQTGTGVPNTEAFF.